The present TCR beta chain was sequenced within a study of a mutant IDH1 vaccine in newly diagnosed glioma. Study summary: Treated patients comprised about 60% males and around 40% females, mean age approximately 42 years. Earlier therapy was either radiotherapy, temozolomide, or both, and most got both.

CDR1 is SGHDT and CDR2 is YYEEEE in the germline V gene. Trimming left V 1 base short and J 2 bases short, with 7 bases between. CDR3 length equals 14 residues. Time point meaning: week 5, during vaccination. The investigators gave 300 ug of mutant IDH1 20-mer peptide in each vaccine dose, together with topical imiquimod. Generated by immunoSEQ multiplex PCR, the TCRdb table keeps only in-frame clones and is missing some. The profile covers about 40,000 clones, with just over 90% appearing a single time and around 3% taken by the ten largest. A remark on this clone: What it binds is not known.

Here the sequenced sample was PBMCs, taken from a glioma patient whose treatment included an IDH1 peptide vaccine. This clonotype was sampled from a man aged 45-65 years with glioma. The chain joins TRBV5-6 to TRBJ1-5; no clear D gene. The CDR3: CASSLRAGNQPQHF. As DNA, the CDR3 is TGTGCCAGCAGCTTGCGGGCCGGCAATCAGCCCCAGCATTTT.